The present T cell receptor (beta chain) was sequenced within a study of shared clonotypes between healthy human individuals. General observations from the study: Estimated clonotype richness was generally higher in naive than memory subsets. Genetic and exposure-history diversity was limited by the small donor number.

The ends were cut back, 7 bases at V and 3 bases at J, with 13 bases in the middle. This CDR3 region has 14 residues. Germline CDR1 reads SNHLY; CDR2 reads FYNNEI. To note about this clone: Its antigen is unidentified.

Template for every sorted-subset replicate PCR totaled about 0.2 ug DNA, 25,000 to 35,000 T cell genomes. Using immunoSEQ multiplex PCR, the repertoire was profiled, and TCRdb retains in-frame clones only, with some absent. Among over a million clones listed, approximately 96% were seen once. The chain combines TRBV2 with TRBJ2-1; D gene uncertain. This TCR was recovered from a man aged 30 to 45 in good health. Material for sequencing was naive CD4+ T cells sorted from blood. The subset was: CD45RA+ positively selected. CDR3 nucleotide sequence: TGTGCCAGCAATAGGGAAACACTCTACAATGAGCAGTTCTTC. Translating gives CASNRETLYNEQFF.